The T cell receptor beta chain under discussion was sequenced for a study of blood T cell repertoires in COVID-19. Germline trimming cut 5 bases from V and 2 bases from J; bases unmatched to any gene: 11. The germline CDR1 and CDR2 sequences are WNHNN and SYGVQD (reference sequence). This CDR3 region has 17 residues. Original methodology: Reference gene primer amplification yielded estimated nucleated cell counts. TCRdb's table, derived via immunoSEQ multiplex PCR, lists solely in-frame clones and lacks some. Clonal size and the V and J genes are those of that table, whereas D and trimming came from the DNA. Of over 200,000 clones listed, about 85% are singletons. Donors were grouped by their self-reported clinical history. Symptom resolution, clearance, or two negative PCRs marked donors in Cohort 3 as recovered. The table lists this clone with a count of one.

The TCR sequence derives from a young man who had recovered from COVID-19. The gene calls are TRBV10-1 and TRBJ1-1, with 10 bases identical to TRBD1. Sequencing was performed on PBMCs or T cells enriched from blood (not recorded which). For the CDR3, the DNA is TGCGCCAGCAGTTACCTCCGGGACAGGGGCCCTAACACTGAAGCTTTCTTT. This codes for CASSYLRDRGPNTEAFF.